This passage covers 17 T cell receptor beta chains from one sample sequenced in a study of blood T cell repertoires in COVID-19. Clones were read by immunoSEQ multiplex PCR, and TCRdb kept only the in-frame ones, dropping some. The table shows roughly 230,000 clones, with approximately 85% occurring only once. Sequenced: peripheral blood. The receptors shown here come from a man aged 35-49 years with acute or convalescent COVID-19.

The V call is TRBV30, the J call TRBJ1-1; D gene ambiguous. Germline V CDR1 and CDR2: GTSNPN, SVGIG (reference sequence). This CDR3 has 12 residues. The V end was cut by 4 bases, the J end by 1 base, with 7 bases between. The CDR3 region is CAWIGRNTEAFF. CDR3 DNA sequence: TGTGCCTGGATCGGTCGGAACACTGAAGCTTTCTTT.

The chain recombines TRBV5-6 with TRBJ2-5; no definite D call. The V end lost 1 base, the J end lost 3 bases, and 7 bases lay between the germline ends. There are 13 residues in the CDR3. Germline lookup yields CDR1 SGHDT and CDR2 YYEEEE. CDR3 in amino acids: CASSLQFEETQYF. The CDR3 DNA follows: TGTGCCAGCAGCTTGCAGTTTGAAGAGACCCAGTACTTC.

The sample holds a few counts of this clone. The chain couples TRBV19 to TRBJ1-5; 8 nucleotides match TRBD1. Germline V CDR1 and CDR2: LNHDA, SQIVND (reference sequence). V dropped 6 bases and J dropped 1; count of bases not matched to a gene: 8. This CDR3 is 16 amino acids long. The CDR3 DNA reads TGTGCCAGTAGCCCCACTCGGACAGGGAGCAATCAGCCCCAGCATTTT. Residues: CASSPTRTGSNQPQHF.

The gene calls are TRBV7-3 and TRBJ1-1; D might be TRBD1 (6 bases). The CDR3 sequence is 14 residues long. Germline V gene data show CDR1 as SGHTA and CDR2 as FQGTGA. Trimming stripped 5 bases from V and 3 bases from J, with 13 bases between. Here the CDR3 DNA reads TGTGCCAGCAGCCTCGGACAGACCCACACTGAAGCTTTCTTT. Translation: CASSLGQTHTEAFF.

V gene TRBV29-1 combines with J gene TRBJ2-7; D ambiguous. Trimming removed 4 bases at V and 6 bases at J, with 10 bases between. Germline V gene lookup returns CDR1 SQVTM and CDR2 ANQGSEA. CDR3 length equals 11 residues. The CDR3 reads CSVASVAEQYF. In nucleotides, the CDR3 is TGCAGCGTTGCCTCCGTAGCCGAGCAGTACTTC.

V is TRBV5-1 and J is TRBJ2-1; 7 bases line up with TRBD1. The CDR3 is 15 amino acids. The germline V gene encodes CDR1 SGHRS and CDR2 YFSETQ. After removal of 0 bases from V and 3 bases from J, the junction contained 3 bases not matched to a gene. In DNA, the CDR3 is TGCGCCAGCAGCTTGGTACCAGGGGGCTACAATGAGCAGTTCTTC. It is translated as CASSLVPGGYNEQFF.

The V and J genes are TRBV2 and TRBJ1-2, with 9 bases fitting TRBD1. Germline V lookup: CDR1 SNHLY, CDR2 FYNNEI. The CDR3 loop spans 16 amino acids. With 0 bases clipped from V and 0 bases from J, the junction kept 2 bases outside the gene matches. Written as DNA, the CDR3 is TGTGCCAGCAGTGAAGCTTGGACAGGGGCTAACTATGGCTACACCTTC. Residues: CASSEAWTGANYGYTF.

This clone was picked up a small number of times. J is TRBJ2-1 and V is TRBV6-4, with a tentative D call TRBD2 (7 bases). CDR1 MRHNA and CDR2 SNTAGT come from the germline V gene. Trimming removed 6 bases at V and 9 bases at J, with 18 bases between. The CDR3 is made up of 14 amino acids. CDR3 region: CASSGDRRGGEQFF. The CDR3 coding sequence is TGTGCCAGCAGCGGGGACCGGAGGGGGGGTGAGCAGTTCTTC.

In regard to this clone: The same CDR3 also results from other DNA sequences found in this sample. This sequence joins TRBV5-4 and TRBJ1-2; TRBD1 aligns across 8 bases. The CDR3 extends over 14 amino acids. The V gene's germline CDR1 is SGHNT and CDR2 YYREEE (reference sequence). J lost 5 bases, V lost 3 bases, and 6 bases had no gene match. The CDR3: CASSSPTGVYGYTF. CDR3 nucleotides: TGTGCCAGCAGCTCTCCGACAGGGGTTTATGGCTACACCTTC.

V is TRBV11-2 and J is TRBJ1-1, with D hard to call. The germline CDR1 and CDR2 sequences are SGHAT and FQNNGV. The ends were cut back, 5 bases at V and 8 bases at J, with 27 bases in the middle. The CDR3 is 17 residues long. Written as DNA, the CDR3 is TGTGCCAGCAGCCTTAGACCCTTTGGAAAACCTGGAGCCGAAGCTTTCTTT. This codes for CASSLRPFGKPGAEAFF.

The V gene is TRBV6-5, the J gene TRBJ1-1, with D hard to call. With 6 bases removed from V and 4 bases from J, the gap between germline ends came to 9 bases. In germline, CDR1 is MNHEY, CDR2 SVGAGI. The CDR3 is 12 residues long. The CDR3 sequence: CASSRVSTEAFF. CDR3 coding DNA: TGTGCCAGCAGCCGGGTAAGCACTGAAGCTTTCTTT.

This clone came up once. The J gene is TRBJ2-5, the V gene TRBV7-9, with D hard to call. Germline CDR1 and CDR2: SEHNR and FQNEAQ (reference sequence). The length of the CDR3 is 14 residues. Trimming removed 3 bases at V and 2 bases at J, with 10 bases between. This CDR3 reads CASSLTKRQETQYF. The CDR3 bases are TGTGCCAGCAGCTTGACCAAGCGTCAAGAGACCCAGTACTTC.

The DNA for the CDR3 is TGTGCCAGTAGTATAGGGACTAGCGGGGCAGAGACCCAGTACTTC. This gives the protein CASSIGTSGAETQYF. V is TRBV19 and J is TRBJ2-5; TRBD2 matches 12 bases. Germline lookup yields CDR1 LNHDA and CDR2 SQIVND (reference sequence). This CDR3 has 15 amino acids. V lost 1 base and J lost 4; bases outside the gene matches: 1. Full variable domain (outside the CDR3, taken from reference TRBV19 and TRBJ2-5): DGGITQSPKYLFRKEGQNVTLSCEQNLNHDAMYWYRQDPGQGLRLIYYSQIVNDFQKGDIAEGYSVSREKKESFPLTVTSAQKNPTAFYLCASSIGTSGAETQYFGPGTRLLVL.

This clone came up a few times. V is TRBV5-5 and J is TRBJ1-5; perhaps TRBD1 as D (6 bases). This CDR3 is 14 amino acids long. Germline CDR1 and CDR2: SGHKS and YYEKEE (reference sequence). Trimming removed 3 bases at V and 7 bases at J, with 14 bases between. CDR3 DNA: TGTGCCAGCAGCTCCACAGGGCAGAGGCAGCCCCAGCATTTT. As protein: CASSSTGQRQPQHF.

The rearrangement uses TRBV5-4 and TRBJ2-7; 9 bases are a match to TRBD2. J gave up 7 bases and V 4 bases, and 15 bases lay outside the gene matches. The CDR3 sequence is 16 residues long. Germline CDR1 reads SGHNT; CDR2 reads YYREEE (reference sequence). The CDR3 sequence: CASSPSAGGGAYEQYF. CDR3 bases: TGTGCCAGCAGCCCTTCAGCCGGCGGGGGGGCGTATGAGCAGTACTTC.

The chain joins TRBV5-4 to TRBJ1-2; 8 bases match TRBD1. This CDR3 contains 14 residues. Germline V CDR1 and CDR2: SGHNT, YYREEE (reference sequence). Germline trimming cut 3 bases from V and 9 bases from J; bases unmatched to any gene: 10. CDR3 nucleotide sequence: TGTGCCAGCAGCTGGGGACAGGAAAAAGGGAGCTACACCTTC. It encodes CASSWGQEKGSYTF.

The chain uses TRBV27 and TRBJ2-3, with a tentative D call TRBD1 (5 bases). The CDR3 extends over 15 amino acids. CDR1 and CDR2 from the germline V gene are MNHEY and SMNVEV (reference sequence). The V and J ends lost 6 bases and 6 bases respectively, with 19 bases between them. CDR3 in DNA: TGTGCCAGCAGCCCCTCCAGGGCTCTGGCTGATACGCAGTATTTT. Residues: CASSPSRALADTQYF.